This T cell receptor (beta chain) is from a study of blood T cell repertoires in COVID-19. As for the study in general: Samples came from the United States, Italy and Spain, spanning acute and convalescent COVID-19. From T cells, B-cell-depleted T cells, or PBMCs came the material, which was cDNA or gDNA.

This clone appeared once. As originally analysed: By means of reference gene primer amplification, nucleated cell counts were estimated. Measured with immunoSEQ multiplex PCR; TCRdb has only the in-frame clones, and not every one. The D gene and trimming were derived from the DNA, and the V and J assignments and clone size from that table. The top ten hold roughly 2.5% of the sample, which has around 180,000 clones, 80% to 90% seen once. The CDR3 length is 15 residues. Per the germline V gene, CDR1 is SGHRS and CDR2 is YFSETQ. The junction had 5 bases not matched to a gene; V was cut back by 4 bases and J by 4 bases.

What was sequenced was peripheral blood. The chain links TRBV5-1 to TRBJ2-1, with 10 bases fitting TRBD2. This receptor was identified in a man between 40 and 49 years old with active or convalescent COVID-19. Written as DNA, the CDR3 is TGCGCCAGCAGCCCTAGCGGGGGCCGATACAATGAGCAGTTCTTC. Its translation is CASSPSGGRYNEQFF.